These T cell receptor beta chains were read from a single sample in a study of T-cell memory formation after mild COVID-19. TCRdb reprocessed the 5' RACE reads via MiXCR and lists one record per CDR3 protein. Among about 340,000 distinct CDR3 sequences, roughly 13% were seen once, and the ten largest hold around 21%. The specimen was PBMCs or a T cell subset sorted from them (not recorded which). Receptor source: a man between 18 and 35 years old who had mild COVID-19 (a few samples of this study predate the infection). Cell type and time point are not known. Both conserved end residues are part of each CDR3. The order of the fields is clone size, J gene, V gene, CDR3 protein. Rows may omit the clone size; those that give it use once, few, many or a size class.

>many|TRBJ1-2|TRBV6-5
CASSPGTGLYGYTF
>.|TRBJ1-2|TRBV6-2/TRBV6-3
CASSYGGLYGYTF
>few|TRBJ1-1|TRBV29-1
CSVEDQGPEAFF
>.|TRBJ2-3|TRBV9
CASSPRRASGATDTQYF
>few|TRBJ2-4|TRBV19
CASSTDNKGNIQYF
>.|TRBJ1-1|TRBV6-6
CASSWTGRNTEAFF
>few|TRBJ1-4|TRBV7-3
CASSSNATNEKLFF
>.|TRBJ2-2|TRBV29-1
CSGSGGTGELFF
>many|TRBJ2-3|TRBV7-3
CASSLKAGYTDTQYF
>.|TRBJ2-5|TRBV18
CASSPVDKGGTQYF
>.|TRBJ2-5|TRBV6-2/TRBV6-3
CASRRDQGETQYF
>few|TRBJ1-2|TRBV28
CASSLWGSNYGYTF
>.|TRBJ2-5|TRBV6-5
CASRRGGLETQYF
>.|TRBJ1-5|TRBV10-3
CAIRQGPGNQPQHF
>few|TRBJ1-3|TRBV28
CASSSFTRSGNTIYF
>few|TRBJ2-7|TRBV20-1
CSADRPSGTVVEQYF
>.|TRBJ2-3|TRBV4-2
CASSQSPLGPAGTDTQYF
>few|TRBJ2-7|TRBV5-4
CASSSDGGIYEQYF
>few|TRBJ1-2|TRBV24-1
CATSDRDREVYGYTF
>many|TRBJ2-1|TRBV7-2
CASSLGFRGSENEQFF
>.|TRBJ2-7|TRBV12-3/TRBV12-4
CASSIQTGSYEQYF
>few|TRBJ1-5|TRBV20-1
CSARGQGRNQPQHF
>.|TRBJ1-6|TRBV27
CASTTAGGSPLHF
>.|TRBJ1-1|TRBV7-9
CASSSQLLNTEAFF
>few|TRBJ1-1|TRBV7-2
CASSLLGGRKPFF
>few|TRBJ1-3|TRBV6-5
CASRNSGTGNTIYF
>.|TRBJ2-5|TRBV19
CASRFQDRAETQYF
>few|TRBJ2-5|TRBV5-1
CASRQVQETQYF
>few|TRBJ2-3|TRBV3-1
CASSQEWGRGDTQYF
>.|TRBJ1-1|TRBV11-2
CASSLPKMNTEAFF
>.|TRBJ2-3|TRBV18
CASSPETTPDTQYF
>.|TRBJ2-5|TRBV30
CAWSVMTEGGETQYF
>.|TRBJ2-5|TRBV12-3/TRBV12-4
CASRGAGGIQETQYF
>few|TRBJ2-5|TRBV19
CASSMISGARETQYF
>few|TRBJ1-5|TRBV18
CASSRDRGSNQPQHF
>.|TRBJ2-3|TRBV7-2
CASSLSVSDTQYF
>.|TRBJ2-1|TRBV19
CASSTTSSRVEQFF
>.|TRBJ1-3|TRBV28
CASSWGYSGNTIYF
>few|TRBJ2-3|TRBV5-1
CASSLSGTSGTDTQYF
>many|TRBJ2-1|TRBV5-1
CASSSSLAGVYNEQFF
>few|TRBJ2-5|TRBV5-1
CASSELLGVETQYF
>.|TRBJ2-3|TRBV6-1
CASSEAGRRGTDTQYF
>.|TRBJ2-7|TRBV6-5
CASRLQGGGEQYF
>few|TRBJ1-3|TRBV6-5
CASSYSLQPSSGNTIYF
>.|TRBJ2-3|TRBV7-2
CASSQGLTLTDTQYF
>few|TRBJ1-6|TRBV5-1
CASSLVAPANSPLHF
>.|TRBJ2-1|TRBV19
CASRPAGTVSYNEQFF
>.|TRBJ2-5|TRBV5-1
CASSRDGTGGETQYF
>.|TRBJ1-4|TRBV6-5
CASRANRGGNEKLFF
>few|TRBJ1-2|TRBV6-5
CASRGGFEQNNYGYTF
>many|TRBJ2-7|TRBV19
CASSRDFLGEQYF
>few|TRBJ2-1|TRBV20-1
CSARTSGGAGPFF
>.|TRBJ1-2|TRBV7-9
CASSPRVGGEYGYTF
>many|TRBJ2-2|TRBV6-2/TRBV6-3
CASSSRPSRLNTGELFF
>.|TRBJ2-5|TRBV24-1
CATSEAGTGKETQYF
>.|TRBJ2-5|TRBV2
CASSVEATETQYF
>few|TRBJ2-7|TRBV5-1
CASSFRNPYEQYF
>few|TRBJ2-1|TRBV3-1
CASSLPTSGGRNEQFF
>many|TRBJ2-2|TRBV5-1
CASSLNVPPNTGELFF